These 15 T cell receptor beta chains were all obtained from the same sample, sequenced in a study of blood T cell repertoires in COVID-19. Assay: immunoSEQ multiplex PCR; the TCRdb copy retains only in-frame clones and omits some. This table has 85,000 to 100,000 clones, approximately 90% appearing once. The sequenced sample was peripheral blood. The origin of the receptors is a man in his sixties with acute or convalescent COVID-19.

The genes are TRBV3-1 (or the pseudogene TRBV3-2) and TRBJ1-5, with a tentative D call TRBD1 (6 bases). The CDR3 is made up of 15 amino acids. Trimming took off 0 bases at V and 4 bases at J, with 10 bases between the two ends. Germline V gene lookup returns CDR1 LGHDT and CDR2 YNNKEL (reference sequence). The CDR3 here is CASSQEGGENQPQHF. The CDR3 bases are TGTGCCAGCAGCCAAGAAGGGGGGGAAAATCAGCCCCAGCATTTT.

V usage is TRBV5-1 and J usage is TRBJ1-4; TRBD1 matches at 8 bases. V trimming: 2 bases; J trimming: 3 bases; junction bases outside the gene matches: 3. The germline CDR1 and CDR2 sequences are SGHRS and YFSETQ. The CDR3 runs to 15 residues. The CDR3 loop is CASSFQGAANEKLFF. In nucleotides, the CDR3 is TGCGCCAGCAGCTTCCAGGGGGCGGCTAATGAAAAACTGTTTTTT.

The chain links TRBV21-1 to TRBJ1-1. TRBV21-1 corresponds to a pseudogene. This CDR3 spans 11 amino acids. CDR3 protein: CASSSYTEAFF. CDR3 bases: TGTGCCAGCAGCTCTTACACTGAAGCTTTCTTT.

V gene TRBV19 combines with J gene TRBJ2-3, with 7 bases matching TRBD1. The CDR3 length is 14 residues. V shed 4 bases, J shed 2 bases, and the junction held 3 bases outside the gene matches. The germline V gene has CDR1 LNHDA and CDR2 SQIVND (reference sequence). The CDR3 bases are TGTGCCAGTAGTAGGGACAGCTTCACAGATACGCAGTATTTT. It encodes CASSRDSFTDTQYF.

With respect to this clone: Other DNA variants within this sample encode the same CDR3. V usage is TRBV30 and J usage is TRBJ1-1; D not resolved. CDR1 GTSNPN and CDR2 SVGIG come from the germline V gene (reference sequence). The CDR3 has 14 amino acids. Trimming took off 4 bases at V and 0 bases at J, with 12 bases between the two ends. The CDR3 coding sequence is TGTGCCTGGAACCTAGGCCAGATGAACACTGAAGCTTTCTTT. Translation gives CAWNLGQMNTEAFF.

The V gene is TRBV12-5, the J gene TRBJ1-1; D is ambiguous. This CDR3 has 14 residues. Germline lookup yields CDR1 LGHNT and CDR2 FRNRAP. V was clipped by 8 bases and J by 3 bases, with 16 bases between them. CDR3 protein: CASKNRGAHTEAFF. CDR3 DNA: TGTGCTAGTAAAAACCGGGGAGCACACACTGAAGCTTTCTTT.

The chain links TRBV7-2 to TRBJ2-5; TRBD1 matches at 7 bases. After removal of 5 bases from V and 1 base from J, the junction contained 4 bases not matched to a gene. There are 14 residues in the CDR3. Germline V gives CDR1 SGHTA, CDR2 FQGNSA. CDR3 nucleotide sequence: TGTGCCAGCAGCCGTGACAGGGCCCAAGAGACCCAGTACTTC. Translating gives CASSRDRAQETQYF.

The chain carries TRBV5-1 and TRBJ1-1; D possibly corresponds to TRBD1 (5 bases). V was cut by 0 bases and J by 1 base, with 7 bases left in between. CDR1 is SGHRS and CDR2 is YFSETQ in the germline V gene. CDR3 length: 14 residues. The CDR3 nucleotides read TGCGCCAGCAGCTTGGCCGGGGGGAACACTGAAGCTTTCTTT. Residues: CASSLAGGNTEAFF.

This clone appeared once. The CDR3 sequence: CASTPDRSGNGYTF. The CDR3, as DNA: TGTGCCAGCACCCCGGACAGGAGTGGGAATGGCTACACCTTC. The rearrangement uses TRBV6-5 and TRBJ1-2, with 7 positions matching TRBD1. The J segment lost 6 bases and the V segment lost 7 bases, leaving 11 bases of the junction unmatched. The germline gives CDR1 MNHEY, CDR2 SVGAGI. There are 14 residues in the CDR3.

The rearrangement joins TRBV5-1 to TRBJ2-4; D gene unclear. The CDR3 spans 17 residues. Trimming took off 4 bases at V and 1 base at J, with 18 bases between the two ends. Germline V lookup: CDR1 SGHRS, CDR2 YFSETQ. The DNA for the CDR3 is TGCGCCAGCAGCCCTAGACTCCCTTCTAGGGCCAAAAACATTCAGTACTTC. Amino acids: CASSPRLPSRAKNIQYF.

The V gene is TRBV19, the J gene TRBJ1-5; D perhaps matches TRBD1 (5 bases). In germline, CDR1 is LNHDA, CDR2 SQIVND (reference sequence). This CDR3 contains 16 residues. V was trimmed by 7 bases and J by 3 bases, leaving 19 bases between them. CDR3 coding DNA: TGTGCCAGTAACCAGGGCAGGCATTGGACCAATCAGCCCCAGCATTTT. It codes for CASNQGRHWTNQPQHF.

This chain uses TRBV10-2 with TRBJ1-1; D gene unclear. CDR3 length: 13 amino acids. Looked up from germline, CDR1 is WSHSY and CDR2 is SAAADI. V shed 7 bases and J shed 1 base, with 10 bases lying between them. This chain's CDR3 is CASTERWNTEAFF. CDR3 nucleotides: TGCGCCAGCACGGAGAGGTGGAACACTGAAGCTTTCTTT.

The chain uses TRBV10-2 and TRBJ1-4; D is unresolved. This CDR3 has 16 amino acids. Trimming removed 5 bases from V and 8 bases from J, with 21 bases in between. CDR1 and CDR2 (germline): WSHSY, SAAADI. The CDR3 coding sequence is TGCGCCAGCAGTCCCCAGGCCCGATTAGGTTGGGAAAAACTGTTTTTT. This encodes CASSPQARLGWEKLFF.

The chain uses TRBV6-2 or TRBV6-3 and TRBJ2-5; 9 bases fit TRBD2. The CDR3 loop spans 19 amino acids. Germline V gene data show CDR1 as MNHEY and CDR2 as SVGEGT. V trimming: 2 bases; J trimming: 3 bases; junction bases outside the gene matches: 16. CDR3 amino acids: CASSYPGSAGGREKETQYF. In DNA form, the CDR3 reads TGTGCCAGCAGTTACCCGGGATCAGCGGGGGGCCGGGAAAAAGAGACCCAGTACTTC.

V usage is TRBV5-4 and J usage is TRBJ2-3; a possible D gene is TRBD1 (6 bases). Germline V gives CDR1 SGHNT, CDR2 YYREEE (reference sequence). Between the trimmed V and J ends, which lost 4 bases and 5 bases, there was a span of 14 bases. CDR3 length equals 14 residues. The CDR3 region has the DNA TGTGCCAGCAGCCTAGGGACACCCGAAGATACGCAGTATTTT. Translated: CASSLGTPEDTQYF.